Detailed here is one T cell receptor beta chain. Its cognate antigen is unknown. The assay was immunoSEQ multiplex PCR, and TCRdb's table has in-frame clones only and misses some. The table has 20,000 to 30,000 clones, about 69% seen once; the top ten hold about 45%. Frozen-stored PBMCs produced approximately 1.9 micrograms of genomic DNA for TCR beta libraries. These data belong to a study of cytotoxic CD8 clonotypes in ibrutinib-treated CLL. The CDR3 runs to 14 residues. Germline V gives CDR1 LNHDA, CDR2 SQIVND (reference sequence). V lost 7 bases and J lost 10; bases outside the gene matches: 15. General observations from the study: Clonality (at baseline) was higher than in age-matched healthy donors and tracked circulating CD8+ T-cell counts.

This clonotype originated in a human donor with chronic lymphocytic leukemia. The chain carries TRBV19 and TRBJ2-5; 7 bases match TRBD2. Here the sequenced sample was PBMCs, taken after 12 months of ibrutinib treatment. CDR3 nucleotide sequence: TGTGCCAGTACCAATAGCGGGCCGGGTGGTGTCCAGTACTTC. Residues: CASTNSGPGGVQYF.